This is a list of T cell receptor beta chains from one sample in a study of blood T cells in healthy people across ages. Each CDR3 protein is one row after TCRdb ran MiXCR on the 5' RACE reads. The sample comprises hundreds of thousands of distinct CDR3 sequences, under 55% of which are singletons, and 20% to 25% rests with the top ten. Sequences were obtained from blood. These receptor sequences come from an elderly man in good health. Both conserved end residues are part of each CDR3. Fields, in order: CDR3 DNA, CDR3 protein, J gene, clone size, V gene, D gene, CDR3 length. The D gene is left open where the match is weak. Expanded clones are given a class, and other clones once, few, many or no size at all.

TGTGCCAGCAGCCGAGACCGTTCCGAGCAGTACTTC CASSRDRSEQYF TRBJ2-7 NA TRBV11-1 NA 12
TGTGCCACCATCAGGGTCCTGAACACTGAAGCTTTCTTT CATIRVLNTEAFF TRBJ1-1 NA TRBV28 NA 13
TGTGCCAGCAGCCCCGATTCGGGGCTTACGGATGGCTACACCTTC CASSPDSGLTDGYTF TRBJ1-2 few TRBV7-3 NA 15
TGCAGCGTTGGGGGGGCGCTGGGACTAGCGGGAGCCACAGATACGCAGTATTTT CSVGGALGLAGATDTQYF TRBJ2-3 few TRBV29-1 TRBD2 18
TGTGCCAGCAGTCCCGGCGGTAGGGGGACCCAACGACAGAGAGAGACCCAGTACTTC CASSPGGRGTQRQRETQYF TRBJ2-5 NA TRBV12-3/TRBV12-4 NA 19
TGTGCCAGCAGCGTAGGAGCAATTCAAGAGACCCAGTACTTC CASSVGAIQETQYF TRBJ2-5 NA TRBV11-2 NA 14
TGCGCCAGCAGCCAAGTGTTAGGCACTAACTATGGCTACACCTTC CASSQVLGTNYGYTF TRBJ1-2 NA TRBV4-1 NA 15
TGTGCCGGCAGCTTAGTACAGGGGGCCTACGAGCAGTACTTC CAGSLVQGAYEQYF TRBJ2-7 NA TRBV7-2 TRBD1 14
TGCGCCAGCAGCTTGGACGGGACTGGCAATTCACCCCTCCACTTT CASSLDGTGNSPLHF TRBJ1-6 few TRBV5-1 NA 15
TGCAGCGTTGATTGGGACGTCCGAGGCTACACCTTC CSVDWDVRGYTF TRBJ1-2 few TRBV29-1 NA 12
TGTGCCAGCAGCTTGGGGACAGGGAATTCACCCCTCCACTTT CASSLGTGNSPLHF TRBJ1-6 few TRBV7-9 TRBD1 14
TGTGCCAGCAGCTTACCGGGGACGAACACCGGGGAGCTGTTTTTT CASSLPGTNTGELFF TRBJ2-2 many TRBV6-5 NA 15
TGCAGTGCTAGAACCCTAGGCGAGCAGTACTTC CSARTLGEQYF TRBJ2-7 NA TRBV20-1 NA 11
TGTGCCAGCAGCTTAGGGGGACAGGGGGACTACGAGCAGTACTTC CASSLGGQGDYEQYF TRBJ2-7 few TRBV7-3 TRBD1 15
TGCAGTGCTAGTTGGCAGGCCAATTCACCCCTCCACTTT CSASWQANSPLHF TRBJ1-6 NA TRBV20-1 NA 13
TGTGCCAGCAGCTTGATGTCTTCGGACCGAAATCAGCCCCAGCATTTT CASSLMSSDRNQPQHF TRBJ1-5 NA TRBV5-6 NA 16
TGCAGCGTGGGGACCAGAATTTACGAGCAGTACTTC CSVGTRIYEQYF TRBJ2-7 NA TRBV29-1 NA 12
TGTGCCAGCAGCTTGGACAGTCACACCGGGGAGCTGTTTTTT CASSLDSHTGELFF TRBJ2-2 NA TRBV7-9 NA 14
TGTGCCGGCAGTTACCCTGACAGTGCAACTAATGAAAAACTGTTTTTT CAGSYPDSATNEKLFF TRBJ1-4 once TRBV6-6 NA 16
TGTGCCAGCAGCCAACCCAATGAGCAGTTCTTC CASSQPNEQFF TRBJ2-1 NA TRBV3-1 NA 11
TGCAGTGCTAGGGACCGGGCTAGCGGGGGCCCCGGGGAGCTGTTTTTT CSARDRASGGPGELFF TRBJ2-2 NA TRBV20-1 TRBD2 16
TGTGCCAGCAGCTTAGTATCCGGGACCTATGGCTACACCTTC CASSLVSGTYGYTF TRBJ1-2 NA TRBV7-9 NA 14
TGCGCCAGCAGCCAAGATATAAATGGACTAGCGCTCTCCTACGAGCAGTACTTC CASSQDINGLALSYEQYF TRBJ2-7 NA TRBV4-3 TRBD2 18
TGCAGTGCTAGAGATATGGGGACAGGGAACCGAAATGGCTACACCTTC CSARDMGTGNRNGYTF TRBJ1-2 many TRBV20-1 TRBD1 16
TGTGCCAGCAGAACCGGGACAGGGACCTACGAGCAGTTCTTC CASRTGTGTYEQFF TRBJ2-1 NA TRBV6-2/TRBV6-3 TRBD1 14
TGCGCCAGCAGCCAAAACAGGGCAGGTGAAAAACTGTTTTTT CASSQNRAGEKLFF TRBJ1-4 NA TRBV4-1 NA 14
TGTGCCAGCAGTACGCAGGGACAGGGGTTAAATGAGCAGTTCTTC CASSTQGQGLNEQFF TRBJ2-1 NA TRBV7-3 TRBD1 15
TGTGCCTGGCAGGGGACGGTGAACACTGAAGCTTTCTTT CAWQGTVNTEAFF TRBJ1-1 NA TRBV30 NA 13